These T cell receptor beta chains were read from a single sample in a study of cytomegalovirus exposure and HLA in healthy donors. Libraries were prepared by immunoSEQ multiplex PCR; TCRdb keeps only in-frame clonotypes and omits some of them. The data show approximately 120,000 clones, roughly 80% seen once. Sequenced input: PBMCs. The receptors stem from a man aged 45 to 65 in good health and CMV-seronegative. CDR3s include the opening cysteine and the closing phenylalanine or tryptophan. Fields, in order: J gene, clone size, V gene, D gene, CDR3 DNA, CDR3 protein. A D gene is named only where the DNA matches it firmly. Only part of the rows carry a size: once, few, many, or a class if the clone is expanded.

TRBJ2-7,few,TRBV5-4,TRBD2,TGTGCCAGCAGCGATCCAACTAGCGGGAGAGAGCAGTACTTC,CASSDPTSGREQYF
TRBJ2-1,once,TRBV11-1,TRBD1,TGTGCCAGCAGCAAGTCTCCGGGACAGGGTATTGAGTTCTTC,CASSKSPGQGIEFF
TRBJ2-5,NA,TRBV19,TRBD2,TGTGCCAGTAGTTTTAGAGCGGGAGGTCGCCAAGAGACCCAGTACTTC,CASSFRAGGRQETQYF
TRBJ2-7,few,TRBV18,TRBD2,TGTGCCAGCTCACCCGGGTATAGCGGGTCCAACGAGCAGTACTTC,CASSPGYSGSNEQYF
TRBJ1-4,NA,TRBV28,TRBD1,TGTGCCAGCAGTTCAGGGACAGAGGATGAAAAACTGTTTTTT,CASSSGTEDEKLFF
TRBJ2-1,NA,TRBV19,NA,TGTGCCAGTAGATCCGGTCTAGCGAACTACAATGAGCAGTTCTTC,CASRSGLANYNEQFF
TRBJ2-5,NA,TRBV6-1,NA,TGTGCCAGCAGGGAAACAGTGAACCAAGAGACCCAGTACTTC,CASRETVNQETQYF
TRBJ1-1,NA,TRBV11-2,NA,TGTGCCAGCAGCTCGTGGACAGTGACGAACACTGAAGCTTTCTTT,CASSSWTVTNTEAFF
TRBJ2-5,NA,TRBV10-3,NA,TGTGCCACCCATTCCCCAGGACTAGAGACCCAGTACTTC,CATHSPGLETQYF
TRBJ2-3,NA,TRBV15,TRBD1,TGTGCCACCAGCCGTACAGGGGTGCCCACAGATACGCAGTATTTT,CATSRTGVPTDTQYF
TRBJ2-5,NA,TRBV28,NA,TGTGCCAGCAGTCGGTCCGGGAGCGGAAACCGAGAGACCCAGTACTTC,CASSRSGSGNRETQYF
TRBJ1-1,few,TRBV6-5,NA,TGTGCCAGCAGTTACTCAAGGGGCAACACTGAAGCTTTCTTT,CASSYSRGNTEAFF
TRBJ2-7,NA,TRBV5-1,TRBD2,TGCGCCAGCAGCTTGGGAGCGGGGTACCCTTCCGAGCAGTACTTC,CASSLGAGYPSEQYF
TRBJ2-3,once,TRBV18,NA,TGTGCCAGCTCACCCCCCGGTATCCGGGAGTATCGCACAGATACGCAGTATTTT,CASSPPGIREYRTDTQYF
TRBJ2-1,NA,TRBV27,TRBD2,TGTGCCAGCAGTTTTTCTCGCGGGAGCCTAAGACAAGAGCAGTTCTTC,CASSFSRGSLRQEQFF
TRBJ2-2,NA,TRBV7-2,TRBD2,TGTGCCAGCAGCCCACCGGGACTAGCGGGAGTGAACACCGGGGAGCTGTTTTTT,CASSPPGLAGVNTGELFF
TRBJ2-3,NA,TRBV2,TRBD2,TGTGCCAGCAAAGCGGGAGTTAGCACAGATACGCAGTATTTT,CASKAGVSTDTQYF
TRBJ2-7,NA,TRBV7-8,TRBD2,TGTGCCAGCAGCTTAGGACTAGCGGGAGCAGTGCAGTACTTC,CASSLGLAGAVQYF
TRBJ2-2,NA,TRBV28,TRBD1,TGTGCCAGCACCCCCCCGGGACAGCATAACACCGGGGAGCTGTTTTTT,CASTPPGQHNTGELFF
TRBJ2-1,NA,TRBV5-1,NA,TGCGCCAGCAGCGTTCAGGGGAACTCCTACAATGAGCAGTTCTTC,CASSVQGNSYNEQFF
TRBJ2-7,NA,TRBV2,TRBD1,TGTGCCAGCAGTGGGGACAGGGCGTCGGTAGACGAGCAGTACTTC,CASSGDRASVDEQYF
TRBJ1-4,NA,TRBV25-1,NA,TGTGCCTCCGGGGAGTTAACTAATGAAAAACTGTTTTTT,CASGELTNEKLFF
TRBJ2-2,NA,TRBV11-3,NA,TGTGCCAGCAGCTTGTACAGGGTTGGGTCCGGGGAGCTGTTTTTT,CASSLYRVGSGELFF
TRBJ2-7,NA,TRBV29-1,TRBD1,TGCAGCGTTGATGGCCAGGGGGCAAGGGAGCAGTACTTC,CSVDGQGAREQYF
TRBJ2-3,NA,TRBV27,NA,TGTGCCAGCATCGCGGGGAACACAGATACGCAGTATTTT,CASIAGNTDTQYF